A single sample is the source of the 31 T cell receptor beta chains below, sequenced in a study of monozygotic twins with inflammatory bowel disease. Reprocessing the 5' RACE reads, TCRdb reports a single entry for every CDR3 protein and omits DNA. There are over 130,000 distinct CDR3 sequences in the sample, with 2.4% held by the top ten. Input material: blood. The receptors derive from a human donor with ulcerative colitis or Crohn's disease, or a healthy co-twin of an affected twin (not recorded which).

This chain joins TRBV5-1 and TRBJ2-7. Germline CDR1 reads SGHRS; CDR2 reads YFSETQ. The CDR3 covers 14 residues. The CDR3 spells CASSLVVGNYEQYF.

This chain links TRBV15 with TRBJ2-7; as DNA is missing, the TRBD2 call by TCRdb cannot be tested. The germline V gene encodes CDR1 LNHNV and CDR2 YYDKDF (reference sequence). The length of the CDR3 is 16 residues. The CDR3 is CATSTELPGLSYEQYF.

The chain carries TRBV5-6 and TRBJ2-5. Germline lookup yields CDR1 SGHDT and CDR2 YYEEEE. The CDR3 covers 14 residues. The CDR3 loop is CASSFRSGQETQYF.

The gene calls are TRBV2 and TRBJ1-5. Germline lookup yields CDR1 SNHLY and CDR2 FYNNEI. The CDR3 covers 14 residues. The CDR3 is CASSERVSNQPQHF.

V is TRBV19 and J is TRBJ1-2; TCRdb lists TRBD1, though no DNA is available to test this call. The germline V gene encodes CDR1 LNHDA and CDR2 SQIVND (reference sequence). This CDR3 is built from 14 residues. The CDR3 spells CASSGQGFGSGYTF.

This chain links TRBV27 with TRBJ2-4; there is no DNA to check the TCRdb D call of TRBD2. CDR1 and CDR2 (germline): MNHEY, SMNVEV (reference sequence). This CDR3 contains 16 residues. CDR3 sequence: CASSWGGTPSKNIQYF.

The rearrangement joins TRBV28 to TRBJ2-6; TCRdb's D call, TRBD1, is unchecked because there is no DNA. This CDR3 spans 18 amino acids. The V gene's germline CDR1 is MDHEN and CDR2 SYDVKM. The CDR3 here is CASSAPPGQSSGANVLTF. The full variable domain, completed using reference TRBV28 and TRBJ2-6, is DVKVTQSSRYLVKRTGEKVFLECVQDMDHENMFWYRQDPGLGLRLIYFSYDVKMKEKGDIPEGYSVSREKKERFSLILESASTNQTSMYLCASSAPPGQSSGANVLTFGAGSRLTVL.

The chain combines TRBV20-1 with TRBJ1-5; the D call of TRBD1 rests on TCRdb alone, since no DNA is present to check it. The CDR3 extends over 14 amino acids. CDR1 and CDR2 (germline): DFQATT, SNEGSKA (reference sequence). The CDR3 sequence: CSASLGRLLQPQHF.

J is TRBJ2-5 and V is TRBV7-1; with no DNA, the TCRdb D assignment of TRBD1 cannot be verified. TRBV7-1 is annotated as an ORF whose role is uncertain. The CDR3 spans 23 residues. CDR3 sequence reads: CASSSSGTGIFTPEEYLQETQYF.

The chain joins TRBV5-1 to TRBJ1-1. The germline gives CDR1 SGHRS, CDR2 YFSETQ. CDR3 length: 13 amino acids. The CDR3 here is CASSPAENTEAFF.

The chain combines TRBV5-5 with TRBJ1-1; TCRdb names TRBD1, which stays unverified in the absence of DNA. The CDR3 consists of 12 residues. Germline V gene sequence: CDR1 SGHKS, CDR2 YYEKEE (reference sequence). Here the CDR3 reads CASNTGRGEAFF.

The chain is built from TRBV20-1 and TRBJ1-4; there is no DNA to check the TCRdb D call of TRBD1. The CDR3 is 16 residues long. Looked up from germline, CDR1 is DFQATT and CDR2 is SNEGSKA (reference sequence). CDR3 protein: CSAEPGHSIRGEKLFF.

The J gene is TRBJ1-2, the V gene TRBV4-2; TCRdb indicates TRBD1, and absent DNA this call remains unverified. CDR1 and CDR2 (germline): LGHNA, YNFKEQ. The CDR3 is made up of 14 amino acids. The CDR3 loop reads CASSQELTAYGYTF.

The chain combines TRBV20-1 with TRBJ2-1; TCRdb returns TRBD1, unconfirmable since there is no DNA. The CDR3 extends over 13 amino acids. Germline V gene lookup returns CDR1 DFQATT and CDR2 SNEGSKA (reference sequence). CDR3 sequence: CSATIQGVREQFF.

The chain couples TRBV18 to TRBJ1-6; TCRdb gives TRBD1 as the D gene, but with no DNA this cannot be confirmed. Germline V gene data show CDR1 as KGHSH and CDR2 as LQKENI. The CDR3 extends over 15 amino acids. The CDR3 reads CASSPWGTENSPLHF.

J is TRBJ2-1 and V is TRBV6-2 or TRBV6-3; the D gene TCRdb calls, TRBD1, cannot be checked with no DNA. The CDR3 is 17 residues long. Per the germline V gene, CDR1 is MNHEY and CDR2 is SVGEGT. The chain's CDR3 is CASSYSFGQGMRYEQFF.

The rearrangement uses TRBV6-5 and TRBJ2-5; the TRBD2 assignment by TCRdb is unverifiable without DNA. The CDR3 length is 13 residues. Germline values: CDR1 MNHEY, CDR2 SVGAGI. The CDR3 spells CASSGTRQETQYF.

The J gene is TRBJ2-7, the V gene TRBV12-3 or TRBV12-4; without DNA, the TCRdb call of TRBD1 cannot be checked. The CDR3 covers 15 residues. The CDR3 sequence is CASRRGTGTSYEQYF.

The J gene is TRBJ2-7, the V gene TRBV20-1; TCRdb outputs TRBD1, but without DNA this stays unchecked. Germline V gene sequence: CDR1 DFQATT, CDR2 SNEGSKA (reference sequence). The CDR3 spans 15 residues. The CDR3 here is CSATPGTAATYEQYF.

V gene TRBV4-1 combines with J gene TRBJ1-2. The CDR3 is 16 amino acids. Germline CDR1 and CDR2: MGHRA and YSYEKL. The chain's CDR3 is CASSQPSKGGNYGYTF.

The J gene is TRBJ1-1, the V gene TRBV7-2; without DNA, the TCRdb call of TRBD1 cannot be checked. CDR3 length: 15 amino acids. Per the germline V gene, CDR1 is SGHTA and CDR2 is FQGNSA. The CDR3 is CASSTRTAVNTEAFF.

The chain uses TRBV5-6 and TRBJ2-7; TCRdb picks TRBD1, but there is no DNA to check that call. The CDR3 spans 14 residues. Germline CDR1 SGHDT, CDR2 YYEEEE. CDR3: CASSPGQGNYEQYF.

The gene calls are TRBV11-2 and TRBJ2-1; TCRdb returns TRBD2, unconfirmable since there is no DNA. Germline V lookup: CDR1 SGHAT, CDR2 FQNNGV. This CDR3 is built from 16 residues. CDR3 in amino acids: CASSLQSGQWGNEQFF.

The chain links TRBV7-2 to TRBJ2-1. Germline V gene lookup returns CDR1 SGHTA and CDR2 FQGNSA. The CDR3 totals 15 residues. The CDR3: CASSFGQGAYNEQFF.

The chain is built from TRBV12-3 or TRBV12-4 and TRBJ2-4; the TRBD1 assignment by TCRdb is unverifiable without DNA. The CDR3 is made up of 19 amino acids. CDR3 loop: CASSLAAVNGGLSKNIQYF.

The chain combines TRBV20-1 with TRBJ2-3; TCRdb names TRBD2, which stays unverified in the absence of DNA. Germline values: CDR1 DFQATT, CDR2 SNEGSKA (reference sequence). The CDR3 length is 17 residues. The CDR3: CSARDAGVSSGQDTQYF.

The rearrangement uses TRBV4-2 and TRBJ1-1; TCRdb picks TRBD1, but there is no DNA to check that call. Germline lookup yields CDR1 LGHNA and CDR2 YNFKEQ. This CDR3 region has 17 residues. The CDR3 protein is CASSQDGKGHLNTEAFF.

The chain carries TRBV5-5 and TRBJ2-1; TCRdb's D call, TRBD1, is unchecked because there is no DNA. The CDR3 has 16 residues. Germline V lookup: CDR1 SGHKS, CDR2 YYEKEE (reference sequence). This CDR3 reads CASSGDAWSSYNEQFF.

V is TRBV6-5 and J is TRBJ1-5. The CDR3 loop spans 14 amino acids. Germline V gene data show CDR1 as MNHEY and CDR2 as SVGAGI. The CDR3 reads CASSSLGKDQPQHF.

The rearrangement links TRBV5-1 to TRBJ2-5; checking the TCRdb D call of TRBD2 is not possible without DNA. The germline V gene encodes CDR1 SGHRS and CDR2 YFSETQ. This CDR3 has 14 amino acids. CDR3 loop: CASSSRLAQETQYF.

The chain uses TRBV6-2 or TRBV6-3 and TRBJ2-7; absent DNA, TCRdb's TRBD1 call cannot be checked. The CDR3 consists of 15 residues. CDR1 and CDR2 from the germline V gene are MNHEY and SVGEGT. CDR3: CASNLRGGLRGEQYF.